This T cell receptor beta chain was sequenced during a study of shared clonotypes between healthy human individuals. Study-wide context: In total, the donors were a couple of women and three men aged 18 to 49.

Investigators spread the genomic DNA of each subset evenly over several immunoSEQ plates. Measured with immunoSEQ multiplex PCR; TCRdb has only the in-frame clones, and not every one. Of approximately 640,000 clones in the sample, 90% were seen once. Trimming shortened V by 5 bases and J by 1 base, and 11 bases separated the two germline ends. This CDR3 has 14 amino acids. Germline values: CDR1 SEHNR, CDR2 FQNEAQ (reference sequence). Sequencing input: memory CD8+ T cells from PBMCs. Indicated subset: CD45RO+ cells pooled with CCR7-negative TemRA cells. This sequence joins TRBV7-9 and TRBJ1-1; a possible D gene is TRBD1 (5 bases). The sequence came from a man younger than 35 in good health. Some clones in this sample may be carry-over from other donors' samples. In DNA form, the CDR3 reads TGTGCCAGCAGCCGATTGACAGAGAACACTGAAGCTTTCTTT. Amino acids: CASSRLTENTEAFF.